One sample yielded the 5 T cell receptor beta chains listed below, sequenced in a study of blood T cell repertoires in COVID-19. Only in-frame clones appear in the TCRdb table, and some are missing; sequencing was by immunoSEQ multiplex PCR. The sample records 110,000 to 150,000 clones, over 80% being singletons. Specimen: PBMCs or T cells enriched from blood (not recorded which). These receptors were collected from a man in his sixties who had recovered from COVID-19.

The chain couples TRBV6-5 to TRBJ2-7; a weak D match, TRBD2 (6 bases). The V end was cut by 5 bases, the J end by 5 bases, with 19 bases between. The CDR3 has 15 residues. Germline V gene sequence: CDR1 MNHEY, CDR2 SVGAGI. Here the CDR3 DNA reads TGTGCCAGCAGTCCCCGGTGGCAGGGAGGCAACGAGCAGTACTTC. Translating gives CASSPRWQGGNEQYF.

The table lists this clone with a count of one. The chain has TRBV7-3 and TRBJ2-5, with D possibly TRBD1 on 6 matching bases. The CDR3 spans 14 residues. Germline V gene data show CDR1 as SGHTA and CDR2 as FQGTGA. Trimming removed 5 bases at V and 7 bases at J, with 17 bases between. This CDR3 is CASSLQGRGGTQYF. CDR3 nucleotides: TGTGCCAGCAGCCTACAGGGAAGGGGTGGGACCCAGTACTTC. Filled out from reference TRBV7-3 and TRBJ2-5, the complete variable domain reads GAGVSQTPSNKVTEKGKYVELRCDPISGHTALYWYRQSLGQGPEFLIYFQGTGAADDSGLPNDRFFAVRPEGSVSTLKIQRTERGDSAVYLCASSLQGRGGTQYFGPGTRLLVL.

The gene calls are TRBV7-2 and TRBJ2-1; TRBD2 matches 11 bases. Germline values: CDR1 SGHTA, CDR2 FQGNSA. The ends lost 5 bases at V and 1 base at J; junction bases unmatched: 10. This CDR3 spans 18 amino acids. The CDR3 DNA is TGTGCCAGCAGCCGCGGACTAGCGGGCGGAAAATCCTACAATGAGCAGTTCTTC. This translates into CASSRGLAGGKSYNEQFF.

V and J are TRBV9 and TRBJ1-1; D is unclear. V lost 4 bases, J lost 4 bases, and 17 bases lay in between. The CDR3 covers 15 residues. The germline V gene has CDR1 SGDLS and CDR2 YYNGEE. The CDR3, as DNA: TGTGCCAGCAGCCGCGATTTAAGGGAGGGCACTGAAGCTTTCTTT. Residues: CASSRDLREGTEAFF. Combining the CDR3 with reference TRBV9 and TRBJ1-1 gives the whole variable domain DSGVTQTPKHLITATGQRVTLRCSPRSGDLSVYWYQQSLDQGLQFLIQYYNGEERAKGNILERFSAQQFPDLHSELNLSSLELGDSALYFCASSRDLREGTEAFFGQGTRLTVV.

The chain recombines TRBV28 with TRBJ2-2; 7 bases match TRBD2. The CDR3 is made up of 14 amino acids. The J segment lost 7 bases and the V segment lost 6 bases, leaving 8 bases of the junction unmatched. CDR1 and CDR2 from the germline V gene are MDHEN and SYDVKM. In DNA, the CDR3 is TGTGCCAGCAGCCTCAGCGGGGTAGACGGGGAGCTGTTTTTT. This encodes CASSLSGVDGELFF. The full variable domain, rest sourced from reference TRBV28 and TRBJ2-2, is DVKVTQSSRYLVKRTGEKVFLECVQDMDHENMFWYRQDPGLGLRLIYFSYDVKMKEKGDIPEGYSVSREKKERFSLILESASTNQTSMYLCASSLSGVDGELFFGEGSRLTVL.